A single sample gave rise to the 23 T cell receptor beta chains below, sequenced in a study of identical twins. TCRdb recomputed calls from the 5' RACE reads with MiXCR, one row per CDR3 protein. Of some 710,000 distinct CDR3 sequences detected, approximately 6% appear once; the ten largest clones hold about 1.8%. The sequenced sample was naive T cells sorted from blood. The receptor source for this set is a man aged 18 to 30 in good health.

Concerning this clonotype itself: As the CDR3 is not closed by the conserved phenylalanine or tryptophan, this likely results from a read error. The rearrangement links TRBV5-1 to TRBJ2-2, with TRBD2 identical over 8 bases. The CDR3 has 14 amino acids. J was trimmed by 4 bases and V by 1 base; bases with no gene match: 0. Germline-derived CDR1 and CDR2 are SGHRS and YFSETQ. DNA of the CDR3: TGCGCCAGCAGCTTGACTAGCGGCACCGGGGAGCTGTTTTAT. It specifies CASSLTSGTGELFY.

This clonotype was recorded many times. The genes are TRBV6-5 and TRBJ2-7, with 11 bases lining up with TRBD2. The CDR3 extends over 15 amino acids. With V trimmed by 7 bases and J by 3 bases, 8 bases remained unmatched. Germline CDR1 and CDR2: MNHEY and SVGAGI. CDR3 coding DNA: TGTGCCAGCACTTCCACTAGCGGGAGAAACTACGAGCAGTACTTC. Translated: CASTSTSGRNYEQYF.

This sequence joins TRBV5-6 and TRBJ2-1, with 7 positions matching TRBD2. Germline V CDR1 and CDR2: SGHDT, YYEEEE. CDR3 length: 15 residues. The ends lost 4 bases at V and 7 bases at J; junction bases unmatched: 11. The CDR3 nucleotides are TGTGCCAGCAGCCAAATGGGGGAGGGCTGGAATGAGCAGTTCTTC. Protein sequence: CASSQMGEGWNEQFF.

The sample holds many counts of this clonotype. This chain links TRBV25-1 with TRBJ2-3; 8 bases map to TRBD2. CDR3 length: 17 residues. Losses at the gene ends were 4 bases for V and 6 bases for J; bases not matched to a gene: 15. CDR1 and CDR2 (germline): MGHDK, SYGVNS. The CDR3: CASSAPLGREEGDTQYF. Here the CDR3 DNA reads TGTGCCAGCAGTGCCCCCCTAGGGCGGGAGGAGGGGGATACGCAGTATTTT.

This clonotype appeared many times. This CDR3 is CASSSQTSGSDEQFF. DNA of the CDR3: TGTGCCAGCAGTTCCCAGACTAGCGGGAGCGATGAGCAGTTCTTC. The chain recombines TRBV6-5 with TRBJ2-1, with 12 bases that match TRBD2. Trimming removed 4 bases from V and 8 bases from J; junction bases left unmatched: 6. The CDR3 loop spans 15 amino acids. Germline CDR1 reads MNHEY; CDR2 reads SVGAGI.

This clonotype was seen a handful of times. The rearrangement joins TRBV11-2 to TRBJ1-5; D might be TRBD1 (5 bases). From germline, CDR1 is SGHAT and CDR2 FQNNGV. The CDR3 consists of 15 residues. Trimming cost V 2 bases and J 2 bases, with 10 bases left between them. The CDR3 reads CASSLRGWGNQPQHF. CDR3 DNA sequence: TGTGCCAGCAGCTTACGGGGCTGGGGCAATCAGCCCCAGCATTTT.

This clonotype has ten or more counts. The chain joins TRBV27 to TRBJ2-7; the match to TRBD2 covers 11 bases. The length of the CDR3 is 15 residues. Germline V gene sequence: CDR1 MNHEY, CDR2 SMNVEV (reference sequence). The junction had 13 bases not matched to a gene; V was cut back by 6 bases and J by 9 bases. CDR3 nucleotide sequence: TGTGCCAGCAGCCCGACTAGCGGGAACCGGTTCGGGCAGTACTTC. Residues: CASSPTSGNRFGQYF.

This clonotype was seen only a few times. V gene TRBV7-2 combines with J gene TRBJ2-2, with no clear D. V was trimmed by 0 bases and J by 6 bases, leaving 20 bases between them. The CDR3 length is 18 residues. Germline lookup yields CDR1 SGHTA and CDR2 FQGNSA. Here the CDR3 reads CASSLAFSQGYLAGELFF. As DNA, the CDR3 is TGTGCCAGCAGCTTAGCGTTTTCTCAAGGCTACCTCGCCGGGGAGCTGTTTTTT.

The CDR3 DNA sequence: TGTGCCAGCAGGTCCGGGACATACACAGATACGCAGTATTTT. Translating it yields CASRSGTYTDTQYF. The gene calls are TRBV6-1 and TRBJ2-3, with D possibly being TRBD1 (6 bases). Trimming cost V 6 bases and J 2 bases, with 12 bases left between them. The V gene's germline CDR1 is MNHNS and CDR2 SASEGT. The CDR3 extends over 14 amino acids.

The CDR3 protein is CASSPELNPKDGGYTF. The DNA of the CDR3 is TGTGCCAGCAGCCCGGAGTTAAACCCGAAAGACGGTGGCTACACCTTC. This rearrangement joins TRBV5-8 to TRBJ1-2; D unclear. V dropped 4 bases and J dropped 7 bases, with 23 bases sitting between them. Germline V gene data show CDR1 as SGHTS and CDR2 as YDEGEE. The CDR3 sequence is 16 residues long.

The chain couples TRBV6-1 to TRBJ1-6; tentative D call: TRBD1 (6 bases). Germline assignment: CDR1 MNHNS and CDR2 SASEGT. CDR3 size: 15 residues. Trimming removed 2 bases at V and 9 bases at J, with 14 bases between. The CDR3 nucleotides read TGTGCCAGCAGTGAAAGTGGACAGACGGGTTCACCCCTCCACTTT. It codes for CASSESGQTGSPLHF.

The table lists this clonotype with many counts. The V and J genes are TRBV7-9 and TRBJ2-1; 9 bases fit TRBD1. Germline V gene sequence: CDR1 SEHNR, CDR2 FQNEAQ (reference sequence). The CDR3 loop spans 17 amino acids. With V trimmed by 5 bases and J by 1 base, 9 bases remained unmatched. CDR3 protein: CASSRDRGSVSYNEQFF. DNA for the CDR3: TGTGCCAGCAGCCGAGACAGGGGGAGTGTTTCCTACAATGAGCAGTTCTTC. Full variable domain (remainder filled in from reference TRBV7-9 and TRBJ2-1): DTGVSQNPRHKITKRGQNVTFRCDPISEHNRLYWYRQTLGQGPEFLTYFQNEAQLEKSRLLSDRFSAERPKGSFSTLEIQRTEQGDSAMYLCASSRDRGSVSYNEQFFGPGTRLTVL.

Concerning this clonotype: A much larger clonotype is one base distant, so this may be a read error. The CDR3 loop is CAIMPHGDYEQYF. CDR3 sequence (DNA): TGTGCCATCATGCCCCACGGGGACTACGAGCAGTACTTC. The chain recombines TRBV10-3 with TRBJ2-7, with a weak D call TRBD2 (5 bases). V lost 7 bases and J lost 3, with 13 bases in between. The CDR3 covers 13 residues. CDR1 is ENHRY and CDR2 is SYGVKD in the germline V gene.

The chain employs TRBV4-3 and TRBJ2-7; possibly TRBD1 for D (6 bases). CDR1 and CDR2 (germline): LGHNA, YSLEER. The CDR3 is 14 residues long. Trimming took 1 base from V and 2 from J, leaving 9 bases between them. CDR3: CASSQVTGPYEQYF. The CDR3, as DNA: TGCGCCAGCAGCCAAGTCACAGGGCCCTACGAGCAGTACTTC.

Here the CDR3 reads CASSLAPASTDTQYF. CDR3 in DNA: TGTGCCAGCAGCTTAGCCCCAGCTAGCACAGATACGCAGTATTTT. The J gene is TRBJ2-3, the V gene TRBV11-2; D uncertain. V lost 1 base, J lost 0 bases, and 8 bases lay in between. The CDR3 has 15 residues. Germline CDR1 reads SGHAT; CDR2 reads FQNNGV.

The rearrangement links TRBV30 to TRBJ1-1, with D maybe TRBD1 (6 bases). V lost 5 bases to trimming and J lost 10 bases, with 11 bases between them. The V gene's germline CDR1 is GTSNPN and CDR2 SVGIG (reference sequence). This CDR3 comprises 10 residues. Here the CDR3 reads CAWLQGSAFF. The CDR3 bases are TGTGCCTGGCTACAGGGCTCAGCTTTCTTT.

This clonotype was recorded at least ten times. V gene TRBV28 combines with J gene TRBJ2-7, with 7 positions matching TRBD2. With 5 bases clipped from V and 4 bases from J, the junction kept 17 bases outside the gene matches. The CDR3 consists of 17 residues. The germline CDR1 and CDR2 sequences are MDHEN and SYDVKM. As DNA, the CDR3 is TGTGCCAGCAGTGACCTAGGGCTAGGCGGGAGCTTATACGAGCAGTACTTC. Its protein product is CASSDLGLGGSLYEQYF.

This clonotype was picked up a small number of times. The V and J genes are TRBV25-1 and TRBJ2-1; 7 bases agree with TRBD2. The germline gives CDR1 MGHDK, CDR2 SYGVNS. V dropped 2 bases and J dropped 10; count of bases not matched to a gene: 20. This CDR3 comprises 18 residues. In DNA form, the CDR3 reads TGTGCCAGCAGTGAACCTCCCATGGGGCCAGCGGGAAGAGGCGAGCAGTTCTTC. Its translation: CASSEPPMGPAGRGEQFF.

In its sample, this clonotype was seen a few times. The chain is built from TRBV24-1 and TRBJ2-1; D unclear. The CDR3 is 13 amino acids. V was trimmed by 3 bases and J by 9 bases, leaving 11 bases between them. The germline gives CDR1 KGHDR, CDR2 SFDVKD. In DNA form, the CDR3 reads TGTGCCACCAGTGATCCCGCTTGGGGTGAGCAGTTCTTC. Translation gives CATSDPAWGEQFF.

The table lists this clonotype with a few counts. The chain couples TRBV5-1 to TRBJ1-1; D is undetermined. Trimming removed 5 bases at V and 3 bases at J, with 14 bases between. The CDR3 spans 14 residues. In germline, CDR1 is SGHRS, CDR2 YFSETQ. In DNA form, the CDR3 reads TGCGCCAGCAGTAAGGAATCGGGGTACACTGAAGCTTTCTTT. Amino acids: CASSKESGYTEAFF.

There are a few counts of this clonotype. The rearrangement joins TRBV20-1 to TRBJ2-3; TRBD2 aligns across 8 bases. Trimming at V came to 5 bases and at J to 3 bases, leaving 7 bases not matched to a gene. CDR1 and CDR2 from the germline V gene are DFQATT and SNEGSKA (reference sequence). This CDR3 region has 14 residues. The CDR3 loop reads CSALPGGGTDTQYF. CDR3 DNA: TGCAGTGCTCTCCCCGGGGGGGGAACAGATACGCAGTATTTT.

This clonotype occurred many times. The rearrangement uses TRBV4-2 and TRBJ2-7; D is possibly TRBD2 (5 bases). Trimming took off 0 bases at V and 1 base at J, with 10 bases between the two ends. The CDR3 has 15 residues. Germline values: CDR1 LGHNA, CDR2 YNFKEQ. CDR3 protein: CASSQDRAGSYEQYF. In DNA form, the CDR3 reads TGTGCCAGCAGCCAAGACCGGGCGGGTTCCTACGAGCAGTACTTC.

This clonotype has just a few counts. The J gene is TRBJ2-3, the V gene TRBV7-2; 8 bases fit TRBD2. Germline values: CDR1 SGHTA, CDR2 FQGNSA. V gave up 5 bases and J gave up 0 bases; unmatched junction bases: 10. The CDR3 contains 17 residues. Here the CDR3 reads CASSGTRGLDSTDTQYF. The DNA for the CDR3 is TGTGCCAGCAGCGGCACCAGGGGACTAGACAGCACAGATACGCAGTATTTT.